The rows below give T cell receptor beta chains drawn from one sample of a study of post-analysis software for immune sequencing data. TCRdb analysed the PCR reads with MiXCR anew, one entry per CDR3 protein. The sample yields 400,000 to 500,000 distinct CDR3 sequences, approximately 37% seen once. Sample: blood. The receptors were sampled from a girl aged 2-10 years with multiple sclerosis. The CDR3 runs from the conserved cysteine through the conserved F or W. Each record gives: CDR3 protein, CDR3 DNA, clone size, D gene, J gene, V gene. A D gene is named only where the DNA matches it firmly. A clone size is listed for some rows: how often the clone was seen (once, few, many), or a class if it is expanded.

CASSPGGAPNTEAFF | TGTGCCAGCAGCCCCGGAGGGGCTCCGAACACTGAAGCTTTCTTT | . | . | TRBJ1-1 | TRBV7-9
CASSWTGYQPQHF | TGTGCCAGCAGTTGGACAGGGTATCAGCCCCAGCATTTT | many | TRBD1 | TRBJ1-5 | TRBV27
CSVASGANTGELFF | TGCAGCGTGGCTAGCGGCGCGAACACCGGGGAGCTGTTTTTT | . | TRBD2 | TRBJ2-2 | TRBV29-1
CASSPSSGANVLTF | TGTGCCAGCAGCCCGTCCTCTGGGGCCAACGTCCTGACTTTC | many | . | TRBJ2-6 | TRBV5-4
CASSSGGSWETQYF | TGTGCCAGCTCTAGCGGGGGGTCCTGGGAGACCCAGTACTTC | few | TRBD2 | TRBJ2-5 | TRBV18
CASFTPGRHLSSGANVLTF | TGTGCCAGCTTTACTCCCGGAAGGCACCTTAGCTCTGGGGCCAACGTCCTGACTTTC | . | . | TRBJ2-6 | TRBV6-4
CASSYTGAETQYF | TGTGCCAGCAGTTACACGGGAGCAGAGACCCAGTACTTC | . | . | TRBJ2-5 | TRBV6-2/TRBV6-3
CASSYGKGGTQYF | TGTGCCAGCAGTTACGGCAAAGGAGGTACGCAGTATTTT | few | . | TRBJ2-3 | TRBV6-5
CASSNSGGSYEQYF | TGTGCCAGCAGTAATAGCGGGGGATCCTACGAGCAGTACTTC | . | TRBD2 | TRBJ2-7 | TRBV28
CASSLTTTNTGADTQYF | TGTGCCAGCAGCTTAACTACTACCAATACGGGAGCAGATACGCAGTATTTT | . | . | TRBJ2-3 | TRBV7-3
CASSEIAGRTNEKLFF | TGTGCCAGCAGTGAAATTGCCGGGAGGACTAATGAAAAACTGTTTTTT | . | . | TRBJ1-4 | TRBV6-1
CSARGQRASYNEQFF | TGCAGTGCTAGAGGCCAGCGGGCGTCCTACAATGAGCAGTTCTTC | few | . | TRBJ2-1 | TRBV20-1
CASSPSGLFTDTQYF | TGTGCCAGCAGTCCTTCCGGGCTTTTCACAGATACGCAGTATTTT | . | . | TRBJ2-3 | TRBV2
CASSVAGGPEEQFF | TGCGCCAGCAGCGTAGCGGGGGGGCCGGAAGAGCAGTTCTTC | . | TRBD2 | TRBJ2-1 | TRBV5-1
CASSLLSLRGIVNSPLHF | TGTGCCAGCAGTCTCCTATCTCTCAGGGGTATAGTGAATTCACCCCTCCACTTT | . | . | TRBJ1-6 | TRBV28
CAISPRTSGGTDTQYF | TGTGCCATCAGTCCGCGGACTAGCGGGGGGACCGATACGCAGTATTTT | few | TRBD2 | TRBJ2-3 | TRBV10-3
CASSISFLGIDNLSSYEQYF | TGTGCCAGCAGCATCTCCTTCTTGGGGATAGACAATCTGAGCTCCTACGAGCAGTACTTC | . | . | TRBJ2-7 | TRBV21-1
CSVGDRGGYTF | TGCAGCGTTGGCGACAGGGGTGGCTACACCTTC | . | TRBD1 | TRBJ1-2 | TRBV29-1
CASSFTPGRRTDHLSSYNEQFF | TGTGCCAGCAGCTTTACCCCCGGACGGCGTACAGACCACCTAAGCTCCTACAATGAGCAGTTCTTC | . | . | TRBJ2-1 | TRBV5-4
CASIGTGIEAFF | TGTGCCAGCATCGGGACAGGCATTGAAGCTTTCTTT | . | TRBD1 | TRBJ1-1 | TRBV7-9
CASSLAGDNEQFF | TGTGCCAGCAGCTTAGCAGGGGACAATGAGCAGTTCTTC | many | . | TRBJ2-1 | TRBV7-9
CATSPPGLAGGGEQFF | TGTGCCACCAGCCCACCGGGACTAGCGGGAGGTGGTGAGCAGTTCTTC | . | TRBD2 | TRBJ2-1 | TRBV24-1
CASSLNLPWGGYTF | TGTGCCAGCAGTTTAAATCTGCCCTGGGGCGGCTACACCTTC | . | . | TRBJ1-2 | TRBV12-3/TRBV12-4
CASSLYPLRGTYEQYF | TGTGCCAGCAGTTTATACCCCTTGAGGGGAACCTACGAGCAGTACTTC | . | . | TRBJ2-7 | TRBV27
CSASRGGTGFREQYF | TGCAGTGCTAGTCGAGGCGGGACAGGGTTTCGCGAGCAGTACTTC | . | TRBD1 | TRBJ2-7 | TRBV20-1
CSARDFTSGRTDTQYF | TGCAGTGCTAGAGATTTTACTAGCGGGAGGACAGATACGCAGTATTTT | . | TRBD2 | TRBJ2-3 | TRBV20-1
CSVTGRLYNEQFF | TGCAGCGTAACGGGACGGCTCTACAATGAGCAGTTCTTC | few | . | TRBJ2-1 | TRBV29-1
CASSARGGTGYNEQFF | TGTGCCAGCAGCGCTCGGGGGGGTACGGGATACAATGAGCAGTTCTTC | . | TRBD2 | TRBJ2-1 | TRBV9
CASSFKGQNSYEQYF | TGTGCCAGCAGCTTTAAGGGGCAGAACTCCTACGAGCAGTACTTC | . | . | TRBJ2-7 | TRBV7-2
CASSWGETQAFF | TGCGCCAGCAGCTGGGGGGAGACTCAAGCTTTCTTT | few | . | TRBJ1-1 | TRBV5-1
CASSQGHGYTF | TGTGCCAGCAGTCAGGGGCATGGCTACACCTTC | . | . | TRBJ1-2 | TRBV12-3/TRBV12-4
CASSYFPGDSYNEQFF | TGTGCCAGCAGTTACTTCCCCGGTGACTCCTACAATGAGCAGTTCTTC | few | . | TRBJ2-1 | TRBV6-5
CSARGGAYEQYF | TGCAGTGCTAGAGGTGGGGCCTACGAGCAGTACTTC | . | . | TRBJ2-7 | TRBV20-1